This entry describes one T cell receptor (beta chain). No antigen is known for it. Investigators made cDNA in eight separate reactions per sample. TCRdb reanalyzed the 5' RACE reads, giving one entry per CDR3 protein sequence and no DNA. This sample's table reports approximately 210,000 distinct CDR3 sequences. The CDR3 sequence is 18 residues long. Germline V CDR1 and CDR2: SGHAT, FQDESV (reference sequence). This sample stems from a study of monozygotic twins with inflammatory bowel disease. Findings and limits, study-wide: No separation of different T cell subtypes was possible. Especially with disease activity, IBD patients shared fewer clonotypes with others than healthy twins did.

Per donor there was one draw, yielding a blood sample of roughly 2.5 ml. The receptor was isolated from a human donor with ulcerative colitis or Crohn's disease, or a healthy co-twin of an affected twin (not recorded which). This chain links TRBV11-1 with TRBJ1-4; TCRdb reports TRBD1, a call that lacks DNA to check it against. The specimen sequenced was blood. The CDR3 loop reads CASSTRTDELATNEKLFF.